This T cell receptor (beta chain) was recorded in a study of T cells in Graves' hyperthyroidism and ophthalmopathy. Trimming removed 5 bases from V and 3 bases from J, with 10 bases in between. The germline V gene has CDR1 KGHDR and CDR2 SFDVKD. CDR3 length: 13 amino acids. A note on this clonotype: A much larger clone lies one base from this, so it may be a read error.

The CDR3 regions of TCR beta were amplified from RNA transcripts. The primer set for the first-round RT-PCR of the TCR CDR3 was HTBI. TCRdb passed the multiplex PCR reads through MiXCR, listing each CDR3 protein once. The data contain fewer than 400,000 distinct CDR3 sequences, 20% to 25% of them seen just once; the ten biggest clones take up more than 60%. The gene calls are TRBV24-1 and TRBJ2-7, with D uncertain. Sequenced input: blood. The receptor was derived from a man aged 50 to 60 with Graves' hyperthyroidism. The CDR3 loop is CATSGRVGYEQYF. CDR3 nucleotide sequence: TGTGCCACCAGTGGTCGGGTCGGCTACGAGCAGTACTTC.